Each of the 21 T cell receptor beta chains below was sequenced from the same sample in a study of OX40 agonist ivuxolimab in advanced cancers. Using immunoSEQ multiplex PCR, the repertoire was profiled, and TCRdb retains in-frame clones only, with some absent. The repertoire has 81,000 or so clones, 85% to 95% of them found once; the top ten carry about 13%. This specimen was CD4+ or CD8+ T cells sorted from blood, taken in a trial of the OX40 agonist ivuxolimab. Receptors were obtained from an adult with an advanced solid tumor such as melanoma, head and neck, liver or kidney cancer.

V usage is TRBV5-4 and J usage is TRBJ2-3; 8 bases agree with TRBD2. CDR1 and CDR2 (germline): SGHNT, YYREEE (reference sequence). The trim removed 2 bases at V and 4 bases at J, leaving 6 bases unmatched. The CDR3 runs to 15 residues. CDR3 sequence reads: CASSFPGGLPDTQYF. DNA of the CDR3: TGTGCCAGCAGCTTTCCGGGGGGGCTGCCAGATACGCAGTATTTT.

The CDR3 protein is CASSASRGEQYF. CDR3 bases: TGTGCCAGCAGTGCTTCTAGGGGCGAGCAGTACTTC. This chain links TRBV27 with TRBJ2-7; D perhaps matches TRBD1 (5 bases). The CDR3 runs 12 residues. The germline V gene has CDR1 MNHEY and CDR2 SMNVEV (reference sequence). Trimming removed 5 bases from V and 6 bases from J, with 11 bases in between.

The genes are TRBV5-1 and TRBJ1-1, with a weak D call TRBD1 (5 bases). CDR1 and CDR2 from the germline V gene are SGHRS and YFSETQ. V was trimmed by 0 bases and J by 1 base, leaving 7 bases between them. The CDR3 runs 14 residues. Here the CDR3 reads CASSLVGANTEAFF. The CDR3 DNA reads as TGCGCCAGCAGCTTGGTCGGGGCGAACACTGAAGCTTTCTTT.

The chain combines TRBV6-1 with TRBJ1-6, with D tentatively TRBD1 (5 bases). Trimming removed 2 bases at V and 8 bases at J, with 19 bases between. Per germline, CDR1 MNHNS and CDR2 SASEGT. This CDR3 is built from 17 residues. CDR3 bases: TGTGCCAGCAGTGAACATCTGGAGGGGAGAAGGGATTCACCCCTCCACTTT. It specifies CASSEHLEGRRDSPLHF.

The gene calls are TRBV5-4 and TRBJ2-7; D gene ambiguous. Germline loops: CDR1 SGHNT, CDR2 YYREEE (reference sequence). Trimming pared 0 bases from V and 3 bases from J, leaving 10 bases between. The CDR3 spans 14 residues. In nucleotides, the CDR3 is TGTGCCAGCAGCTTGGGTCCCCCAAGCTACGAGCAGTACTTC. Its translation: CASSLGPPSYEQYF.

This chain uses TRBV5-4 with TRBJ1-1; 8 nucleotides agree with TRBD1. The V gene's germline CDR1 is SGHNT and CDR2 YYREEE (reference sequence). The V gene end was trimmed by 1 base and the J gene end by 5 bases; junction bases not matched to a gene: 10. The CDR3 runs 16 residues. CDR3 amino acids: CASSLMPRGRGTEAFF. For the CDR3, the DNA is TGTGCCAGCAGCTTGATGCCCAGGGGGCGAGGAACTGAAGCTTTCTTT.

CDR3 bases: TGTGCCATTCTAGCCGGGGACAGGGGTGGGGATGAGCAGTTCTTC. As protein: CAILAGDRGGDEQFF. The chain uses TRBV10-3 and TRBJ2-1; 10 positions agree with TRBD1. V was pared by 9 bases and J by 8 bases, with 13 bases of the junction left unmatched. The CDR3 is made up of 15 amino acids. Germline CDR1 ENHRY, CDR2 SYGVKD.

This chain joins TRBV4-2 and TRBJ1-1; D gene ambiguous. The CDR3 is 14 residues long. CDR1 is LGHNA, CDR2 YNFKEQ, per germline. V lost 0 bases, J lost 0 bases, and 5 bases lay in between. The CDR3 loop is CASSQERVNTEAFF. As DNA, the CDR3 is TGTGCCAGCAGCCAAGAACGGGTGAACACTGAAGCTTTCTTT.

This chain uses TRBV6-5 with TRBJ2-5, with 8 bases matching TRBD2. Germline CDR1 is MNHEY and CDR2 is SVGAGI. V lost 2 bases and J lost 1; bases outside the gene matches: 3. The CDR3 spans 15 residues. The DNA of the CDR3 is TGTGCCAGCAGTTACGGCGGGGGGCTCCAAGAGACCCAGTACTTC. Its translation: CASSYGGGLQETQYF.

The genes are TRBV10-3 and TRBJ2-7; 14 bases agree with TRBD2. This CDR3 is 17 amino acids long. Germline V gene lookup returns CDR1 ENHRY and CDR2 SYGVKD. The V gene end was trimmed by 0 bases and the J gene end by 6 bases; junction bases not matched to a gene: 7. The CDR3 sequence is CAISESQWTSGGLEQYF. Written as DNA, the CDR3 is TGTGCCATCAGTGAGTCGCAGTGGACTAGCGGGGGGCTCGAGCAGTACTTC.

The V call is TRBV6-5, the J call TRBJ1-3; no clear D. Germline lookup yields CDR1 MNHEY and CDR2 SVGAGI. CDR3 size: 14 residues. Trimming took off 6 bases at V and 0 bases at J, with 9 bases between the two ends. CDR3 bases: TGTGCCAGCAGGCCCACCGGCTCTGGAAACACCATATATTTT. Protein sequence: CASRPTGSGNTIYF.

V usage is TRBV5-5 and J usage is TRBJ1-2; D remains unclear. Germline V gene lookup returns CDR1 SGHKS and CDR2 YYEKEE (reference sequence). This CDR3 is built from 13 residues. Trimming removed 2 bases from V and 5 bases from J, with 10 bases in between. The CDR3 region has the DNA TGTGCCAGCAGCTTCGTTTCACGGTATGGCTACACCTTC. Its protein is CASSFVSRYGYTF.

Here the CDR3 reads CASRYRDRGDNEQFF. The CDR3 nucleotides read TGTGCCAGTAGGTACCGGGACAGGGGGGACAATGAGCAGTTCTTC. V gene TRBV19 combines with J gene TRBJ2-1; 11 nucleotides match TRBD1. The CDR3 is made up of 15 amino acids. Germline trimming cut 6 bases from V and 5 bases from J; bases unmatched to any gene: 6. The germline CDR1 and CDR2 sequences are LNHDA and SQIVND (reference sequence).

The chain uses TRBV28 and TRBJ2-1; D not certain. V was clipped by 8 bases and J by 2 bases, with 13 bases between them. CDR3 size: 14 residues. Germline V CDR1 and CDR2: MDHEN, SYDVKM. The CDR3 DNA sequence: TGTGCCAGCGGTGTCAATCGACCCTACAATGAGCAGTTCTTC. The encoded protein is CASGVNRPYNEQFF.

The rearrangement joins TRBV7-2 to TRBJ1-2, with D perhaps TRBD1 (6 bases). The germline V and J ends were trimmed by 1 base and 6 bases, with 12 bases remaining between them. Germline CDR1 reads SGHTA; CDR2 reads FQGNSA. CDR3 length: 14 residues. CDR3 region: CASSLDWGPNGYTF. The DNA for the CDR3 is TGTGCCAGCAGCTTAGATTGGGGGCCCAATGGCTACACCTTC.

CDR3 protein: CASSQGAGTSGITDTQYF. The DNA of the CDR3 is TGCGCCAGCAGCCAAGGGGCCGGGACTAGCGGGATAACAGATACGCAGTATTTT. The chain employs TRBV4-3 and TRBJ2-3, with 13 bases that match TRBD2. This CDR3 contains 18 residues. The V gene's germline CDR1 is LGHNA and CDR2 YSLEER. V was pared by 1 base and J by 3 bases, with 7 bases of the junction left unmatched.

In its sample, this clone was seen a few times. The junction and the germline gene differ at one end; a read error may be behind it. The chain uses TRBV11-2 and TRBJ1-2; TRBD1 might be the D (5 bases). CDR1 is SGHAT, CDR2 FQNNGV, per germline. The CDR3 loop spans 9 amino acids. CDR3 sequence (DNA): TGCCAAGGGGACTATGGCTACACCTTC. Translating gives CQGDYGYTF.

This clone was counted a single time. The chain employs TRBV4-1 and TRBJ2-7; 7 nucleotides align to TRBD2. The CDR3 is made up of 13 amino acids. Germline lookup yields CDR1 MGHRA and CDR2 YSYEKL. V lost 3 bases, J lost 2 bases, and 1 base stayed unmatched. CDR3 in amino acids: CASSHAGAYEQYF. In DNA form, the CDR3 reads TGCGCCAGCAGCCATGCGGGGGCCTACGAGCAGTACTTC.

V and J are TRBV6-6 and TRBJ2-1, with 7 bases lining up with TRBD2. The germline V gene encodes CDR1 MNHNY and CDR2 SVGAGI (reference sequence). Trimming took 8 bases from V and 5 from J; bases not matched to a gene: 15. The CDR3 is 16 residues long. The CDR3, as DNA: TGTGCCAGCGCTAACGGGGAGGGGCCGGGGCACAATGAGCAGTTCTTC. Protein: CASANGEGPGHNEQFF.

The CDR3 bases are TGTGCCAGCAGTCCCCTGACAGGGGGCAGAAATCAGCCCCAGCATTTT. This gives the protein CASSPLTGGRNQPQHF. The V and J genes are TRBV27 and TRBJ1-5; 10 bases fit TRBD1. From germline, CDR1 is MNHEY and CDR2 SMNVEV (reference sequence). The ends lost 5 bases at V and 4 bases at J; junction bases unmatched: 8. This CDR3 has 16 residues.

Written as DNA, the CDR3 is TGTGCCAGCTCAGCGAGTTCCACCACCATTCCAGGGAACACTGAAGCTTTCTTT. It specifies CASSASSTTIPGNTEAFF. The V gene is TRBV18, the J gene TRBJ1-1; D ambiguous. Looked up from germline, CDR1 is KGHSH and CDR2 is LQKENI. The CDR3 is 18 amino acids. The germline V and J ends were trimmed by 5 bases and 1 base, with 23 bases remaining between them. Combining the CDR3 with reference TRBV18 and TRBJ1-1 gives the whole variable domain NAGVMQNPRHLVRRRGQEARLRCSPMKGHSHVYWYRQLPEEGLKFMVYLQKENIIDESGMPKERFSAEFPKEGPSILRIQQVVRGDSAAYFCASSASSTTIPGNTEAFFGQGTRLTVV.